One and the same sample provided the 4 T cell receptor beta chains below, sequenced in a study of PD-1 blockade in mismatch repair-deficient tumors. The table came from immunoSEQ multiplex PCR; TCRdb's copy has only in-frame clones and leaves some out. The sample contains 70,000 to 90,000 clones, roughly 80% of which appear only once. Specimen: peripheral blood, collected 44 weeks after starting pembrolizumab. The receptors originated from an adult with mismatch repair-deficient cancer.

J is TRBJ1-3 and V is TRBV14, with 7 nucleotides matching TRBD1. This CDR3 contains 15 residues. The germline V gene has CDR1 SGHDN and CDR2 FVKESK. V lost 5 bases to trimming and J lost 0 bases; unmatched junction nucleotides: 4. CDR3 residues: CASSTTGTSGNTIYF. The CDR3 nucleotides read TGTGCCAGCAGCACGACAGGGACCTCTGGAAACACCATATATTTT. The entire variable domain, with the rest obtained from reference TRBV14 and TRBJ1-3, is as follows: EAGVTQFPSHSVIEKGQTVTLRCDPISGHDNLYWYRRVMGKEIKFLLHFVKESKQDESGMPNNRFLAERTGGTYSTLKVQPAELEDSGVYFCASSTTGTSGNTIYFGEGSWLTVV.

The chain combines TRBV5-1 with TRBJ2-3; 8 nucleotides align to TRBD1. The V segment lost 6 bases and the J segment 0 bases; nucleotides outside the gene matches: 6. Looked up from germline, CDR1 is SGHRS and CDR2 is YFSETQ. The CDR3 is made up of 15 amino acids. CDR3: CASNPGQGSTDTQYF. CDR3 bases: TGCGCCAGCAACCCCGGACAGGGCAGCACAGATACGCAGTATTTT.

This chain connects TRBV9 to TRBJ2-5; 11 positions agree with TRBD2. This CDR3 is 15 amino acids long. V lost 3 bases, J lost 2 bases, and 3 bases stayed unmatched. Germline V gene data show CDR1 as SGDLS and CDR2 as YYNGEE. CDR3 sequence reads: CASSALAGGQETQYF. The CDR3 coding sequence is TGTGCCAGCAGCGCCCTAGCGGGAGGACAAGAGACCCAGTACTTC.

The rearrangement uses TRBV25-1 and TRBJ2-3, with 8 bases fitting TRBD1. CDR1 and CDR2 (germline): MGHDK, SYGVNS. Trimming at V came to 4 bases and at J to 4 bases, leaving 7 bases not matched to a gene. The CDR3 covers 15 residues. CDR3 sequence (DNA): TGTGCCAGCAGTGTCGGGACAGGTTGGGCAGATACGCAGTATTTT. Protein sequence: CASSVGTGWADTQYF.